This T cell receptor beta chain was documented in a study of T cell responses to AZD1222 COVID-19 vaccine. General study results and limits: There were mostly white British donors and more females than males, and clonal diversity was possibly underestimated. The reported proportion of spike-specific TCRs targeting unmutated variant regions was nearly half. The peak T cell response came first, and repertoires were sampled only after it. At baseline, seropositivity was found in only six or seven AZD1222 recipients.

As to this clone: The antigen remains unidentified. Other nucleotide sequences from this sample produce the same CDR3.

The table came from immunoSEQ multiplex PCR; TCRdb's copy has only in-frame clones and leaves some out. The table lists 120,000 or so clones, roughly 90% of them singletons. Trimming removed 0 bases at V and 3 bases at J, with 6 bases between. The CDR3 is 13 amino acids. Germline assignment: CDR1 SGDLS and CDR2 YYNGEE. The chain links TRBV9 to TRBJ2-5, with D hard to call. Sequenced here: peripheral blood, sampled on day 0 of AZD1222 vaccination. The receptor was derived from an adult in good health. The CDR3 DNA follows: TGTGCCAGCAGCGTAGGGGCAGAAGAGACCCAGTACTTC. Translating gives CASSVGAEETQYF.